The present entry profiles one T cell receptor beta chain with its context. Repertoires were generated with immunoSEQ multiplex PCR, while TCRdb's copy carries only in-frame clones and drops some. The data contain about 680,000 clones, roughly 90% of them singletons. This sample stems from a study of Ad26.COV2.S vaccination and SARS-CoV-2 variants. Treatment meaning: about 20 received Ad26.COV2.S at low or high dose, single or two shots; about 5 received placebo; per-sample allocation not given. The study sampled participants on day 63 after the first vaccine or placebo injection. This adult donor, from Boston, was 18-55 years old. The CDR3 totals 13 residues. Deletions cut 2 bases from V and 4 bases from J, with 6 bases between. CDR1 is MNHEY and CDR2 is SVGAGI in the germline V gene.

The chain recombines TRBV6-5 with TRBJ1-5; D is ambiguous. This TCR came from a person between 18 and 60 years old who received the Ad26.COV2.S COVID-19 vaccine or a placebo. Material: peripheral blood, obtained in a trial of Ad26.COV2.S vaccine versus placebo. DNA of the CDR3: TGTGCCAGCAGTTACGATCATAATCAGCCCCAGCATTTT. Its translation: CASSYDHNQPQHF.